The clone carrying this T cell receptor beta chain was found many times. CDR1 and CDR2 (germline): SGHDT, YYEEEE. Deletions cut 4 bases from V and 4 bases from J, with 23 bases between. CDR3 length: 17 residues. The record originates from a study of early T cells in non-severe SARS-CoV-2 infection. TCRdb analysed the 5' RACE reads with MiXCR anew, one entry per CDR3 protein. Among approximately 35,000 distinct CDR3 sequences listed, about 5% were seen once. This chain connects TRBV5-6 to TRBJ1-1, with D possibly matching TRBD1 (5 bases). The sequenced material came from whole blood. The clonotype originates from an adult who was a healthcare worker with PCR-confirmed SARS-CoV-2 infection or an uninfected control (not recorded which). The chain's CDR3 is CASSPSKNAVTGTEAFF. Written as DNA, the CDR3 is TGTGCCAGCAGCCCCTCAAAGAATGCAGTTACAGGCACTGAAGCTTTCTTT.